The rows below give T cell receptor beta chains drawn from one sample of a study of shared clonotypes between healthy human individuals. Libraries were prepared by immunoSEQ multiplex PCR; TCRdb keeps only in-frame clonotypes and omits some of them. The data show a few million clones, with 95% seen just once and approximately 0.13% held by the top ten. Sequenced: naive CD4+ T cells sorted from blood. The receptors shown here come from a man between 18 and 29 years old in good health. Both conserved end residues are part of each CDR3. Each record gives: clone size, J gene, V gene, D gene, CDR3 DNA, CDR3 protein. The D gene is left open where the match is weak. Expanded clones get a size class; other rows say once, few or many, or leave the size out.

clone size: .; J gene: TRBJ2-1; V gene: TRBV6-5; D gene: TRBD1; CDR3 DNA: TGTGCCAGCTCCAAGTGGGACAGTACACGTGAGCAGTTCTTC; CDR3 protein: CASSKWDSTREQFF
clone size: .; J gene: TRBJ2-2; V gene: TRBV2; D gene: TRBD1; CDR3 DNA: TGTGCCAGCGGGCAGGGGGTTCAGACCGGGGAGCTGTTTTTT; CDR3 protein: CASGQGVQTGELFF
clone size: .; J gene: TRBJ2-7; V gene: TRBV11-2; D gene: .; CDR3 DNA: TGTGCCAGCAGCTTAGATCTTGACCCTGGGACGAACGAGCAGTACTTC; CDR3 protein: CASSLDLDPGTNEQYF
clone size: .; J gene: TRBJ2-7; V gene: TRBV30; D gene: TRBD1; CDR3 DNA: TGTGCCTGGAGTGTCCCCGGACAGGGTCCCTACGAGCAGTACTTC; CDR3 protein: CAWSVPGQGPYEQYF
clone size: .; J gene: TRBJ2-3; V gene: TRBV7-2; D gene: .; CDR3 DNA: TGTGCCAGCAGCCCACAGGGCACAGATACGCAGTATTTT; CDR3 protein: CASSPQGTDTQYF
clone size: .; J gene: TRBJ1-1; V gene: TRBV27; D gene: .; CDR3 DNA: TGTGCCAGCAGTAAGGGGAGTCGCCTAATCTCGAACACTGAAGCTTTCTTT; CDR3 protein: CASSKGSRLISNTEAFF
clone size: .; J gene: TRBJ2-7; V gene: TRBV19; D gene: .; CDR3 DNA: TGTGCCAGTAGTATAGGTGTAGGGGAGCAGTACTTC; CDR3 protein: CASSIGVGEQYF
clone size: .; J gene: TRBJ1-3; V gene: TRBV6-5; D gene: .; CDR3 DNA: TGTGCCAGCAGTCGGGCTTTCTCTGGAAACACCATATATTTT; CDR3 protein: CASSRAFSGNTIYF
clone size: .; J gene: TRBJ2-3; V gene: TRBV15; D gene: TRBD1; CDR3 DNA: TGTGCCACCAGCACGCGGGGACAGGGGAAAAGCACAGATACGCAGTATTTT; CDR3 protein: CATSTRGQGKSTDTQYF
clone size: .; J gene: TRBJ2-2; V gene: TRBV5-4; D gene: .; CDR3 DNA: TGTGCCAGCAGCCTGAGCCTAGCAAGTGGAGGAACCGGGGAGCTGTTTTTT; CDR3 protein: CASSLSLASGGTGELFF
clone size: .; J gene: TRBJ2-1; V gene: TRBV7-7; D gene: TRBD2; CDR3 DNA: TGTGCTAGCAGCTTAGGGAGGGTCAATGAGCAGTTCTTC; CDR3 protein: CASSLGRVNEQFF
clone size: .; J gene: TRBJ2-1; V gene: TRBV7-3; D gene: .; CDR3 DNA: TGTGCCAGCAGCCCAGAGGGAAAGCAGTTCTTC; CDR3 protein: CASSPEGKQFF
clone size: .; J gene: TRBJ2-2; V gene: TRBV29-1; D gene: .; CDR3 DNA: TGCAGCGTTGGCGCAGGTACTAACACCGGGGAGCTGTTTTTT; CDR3 protein: CSVGAGTNTGELFF
clone size: .; J gene: TRBJ2-5; V gene: TRBV27; D gene: .; CDR3 DNA: TGTGCCAGCAGTTTTTTCGGGGTTGGAGAGACCCAGTACTTC; CDR3 protein: CASSFFGVGETQYF
clone size: .; J gene: TRBJ2-7; V gene: TRBV7-9; D gene: .; CDR3 DNA: TGTGCCAGCAGCTTAGCGTCCCGGGCCCTCTCCTACGAGCAGTACTTC; CDR3 protein: CASSLASRALSYEQYF
clone size: .; J gene: TRBJ1-5; V gene: TRBV21-1; D gene: .; CDR3 DNA: TGTGCCAGCAGCAAAGCGCTTTTTAGACTCTGCAATCAGCCCCAGCATTTT; CDR3 protein: CASSKALFRLCNQPQHF
clone size: .; J gene: TRBJ2-3; V gene: TRBV10-1; D gene: TRBD2; CDR3 DNA: TGCGCCAGCAGCCCGACTAGCGGGGGGCTTAATACGCAGTATTTT; CDR3 protein: CASSPTSGGLNTQYF
clone size: .; J gene: TRBJ2-7; V gene: TRBV5-1; D gene: .; CDR3 DNA: TGCGCCAGCAGCTCAGGCTTAGGCGACCGTTCCTACGAGCAGTACTTC; CDR3 protein: CASSSGLGDRSYEQYF
clone size: .; J gene: TRBJ2-7; V gene: TRBV28; D gene: .; CDR3 DNA: TGTGCCAGCAGGTTGCAAGGGGGCTCCTACGAGCAGTACTTC; CDR3 protein: CASRLQGGSYEQYF
clone size: few; J gene: TRBJ1-1; V gene: TRBV7-8; D gene: .; CDR3 DNA: TGTGCCAGCAGCCAGGGCCAGAACACTGAAGCTTTCTTT; CDR3 protein: CASSQGQNTEAFF